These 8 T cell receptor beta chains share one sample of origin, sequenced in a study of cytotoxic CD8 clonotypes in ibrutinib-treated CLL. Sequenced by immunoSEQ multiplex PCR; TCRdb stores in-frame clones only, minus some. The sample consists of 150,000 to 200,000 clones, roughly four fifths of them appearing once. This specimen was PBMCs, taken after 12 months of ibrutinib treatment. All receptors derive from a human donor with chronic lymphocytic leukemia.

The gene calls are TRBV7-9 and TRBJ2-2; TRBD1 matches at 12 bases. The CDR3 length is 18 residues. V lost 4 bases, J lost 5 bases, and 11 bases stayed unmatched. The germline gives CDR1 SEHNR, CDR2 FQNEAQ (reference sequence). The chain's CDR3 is CASSSGTGGLRVTGELFF. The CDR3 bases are TGTGCCAGCAGCTCCGGGACAGGGGGCCTACGGGTGACCGGGGAGCTGTTTTTT.

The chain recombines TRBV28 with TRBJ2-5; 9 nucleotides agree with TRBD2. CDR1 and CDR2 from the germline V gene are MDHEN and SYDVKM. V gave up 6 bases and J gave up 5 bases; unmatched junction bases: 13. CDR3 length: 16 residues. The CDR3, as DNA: TGTGCCAGCAGCTCTTGGGGGACTAGCTCGTTGGAGACCCAGTACTTC. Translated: CASSSWGTSSLETQYF.

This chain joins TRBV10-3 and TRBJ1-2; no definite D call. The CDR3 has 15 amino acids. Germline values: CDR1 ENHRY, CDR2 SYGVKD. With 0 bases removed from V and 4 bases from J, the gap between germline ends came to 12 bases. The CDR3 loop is CAISESNSPSYGYTF. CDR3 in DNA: TGTGCCATCAGTGAGTCCAACAGCCCTTCCTATGGCTACACCTTC.

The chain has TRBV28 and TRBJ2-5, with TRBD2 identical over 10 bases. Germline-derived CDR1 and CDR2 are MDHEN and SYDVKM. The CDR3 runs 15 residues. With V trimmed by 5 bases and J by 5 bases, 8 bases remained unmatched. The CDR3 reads CASSDSSGSWETQYF. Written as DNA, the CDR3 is TGTGCCAGCAGTGATTCTAGCGGGAGCTGGGAGACCCAGTACTTC.

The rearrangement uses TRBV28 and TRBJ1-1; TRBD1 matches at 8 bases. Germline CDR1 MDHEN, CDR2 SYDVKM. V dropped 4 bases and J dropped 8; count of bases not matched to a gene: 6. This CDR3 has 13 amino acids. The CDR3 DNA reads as TGTGCCAGCAGTTGGGACAGGCGTTTAGAAGCTTTCTTT. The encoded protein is CASSWDRRLEAFF.

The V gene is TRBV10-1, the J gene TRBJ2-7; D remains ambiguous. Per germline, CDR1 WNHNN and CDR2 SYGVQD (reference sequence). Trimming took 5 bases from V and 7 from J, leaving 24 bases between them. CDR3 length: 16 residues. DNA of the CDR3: TGCGCCAGCAGTCACCCCCCCCATGCCATCTTCGGAGAGCAGTACTTC. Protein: CASSHPPHAIFGEQYF.

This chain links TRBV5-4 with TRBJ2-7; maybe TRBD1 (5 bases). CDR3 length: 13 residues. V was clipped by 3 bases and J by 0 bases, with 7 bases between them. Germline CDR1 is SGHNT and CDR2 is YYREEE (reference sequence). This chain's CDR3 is CASSYDSSYEQYF. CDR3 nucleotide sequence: TGTGCCAGCAGCTATGACAGCTCCTACGAGCAGTACTTC.

The CDR3 bases are TGTGCCAGCAGCCATGGATGGGGATTTCTGCGGGGGCGCTCGGAGGAAGAGACCCAGTACTTC. The encoded protein is CASSHGWGFLRGRSEEETQYF. The chain recombines TRBV4-2 with TRBJ2-5, with TRBD2 as a possible D gene (7 bases). Germline loops: CDR1 LGHNA, CDR2 YNFKEQ. The V gene lost 3 bases and the J gene lost 3 bases, with 32 bases spanning the gap. The CDR3 consists of 21 residues.